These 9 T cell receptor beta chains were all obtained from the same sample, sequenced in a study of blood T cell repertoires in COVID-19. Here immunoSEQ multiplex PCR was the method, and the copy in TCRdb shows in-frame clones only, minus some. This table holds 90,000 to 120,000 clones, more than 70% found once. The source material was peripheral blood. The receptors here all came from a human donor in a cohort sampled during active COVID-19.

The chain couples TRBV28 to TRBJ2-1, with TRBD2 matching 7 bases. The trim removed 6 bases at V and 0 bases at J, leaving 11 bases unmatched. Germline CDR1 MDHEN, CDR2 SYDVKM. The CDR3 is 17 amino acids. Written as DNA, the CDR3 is TGTGCCAGCAGCACAACAAGTAGCGGGCCCTCCTACAATGAGCAGTTCTTC. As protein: CASSTTSSGPSYNEQFF.

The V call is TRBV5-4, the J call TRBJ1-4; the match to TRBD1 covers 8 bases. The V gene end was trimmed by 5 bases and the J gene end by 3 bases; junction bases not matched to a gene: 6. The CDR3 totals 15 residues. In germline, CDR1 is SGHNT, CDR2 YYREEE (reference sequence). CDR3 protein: CASSLTGQANEKLFF. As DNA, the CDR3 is TGTGCCAGCAGTTTAACGGGACAGGCTAATGAAAAACTGTTTTTT.

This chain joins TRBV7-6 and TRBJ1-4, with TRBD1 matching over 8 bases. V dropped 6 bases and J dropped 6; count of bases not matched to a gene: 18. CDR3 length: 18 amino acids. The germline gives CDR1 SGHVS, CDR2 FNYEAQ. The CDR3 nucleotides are TGTGCCAGCAGATCAGACAGGGGATTCGGGGAACACCATGAAAAACTGTTTTTT. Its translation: CASRSDRGFGEHHEKLFF.

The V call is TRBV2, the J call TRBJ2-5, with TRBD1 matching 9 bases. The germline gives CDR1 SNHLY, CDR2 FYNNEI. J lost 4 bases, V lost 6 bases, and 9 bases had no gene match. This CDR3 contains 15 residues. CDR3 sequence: CASSLGTGNSETQYF. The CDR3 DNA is TGTGCCAGCAGCCTAGGGACAGGGAATTCAGAGACCCAGTACTTC.

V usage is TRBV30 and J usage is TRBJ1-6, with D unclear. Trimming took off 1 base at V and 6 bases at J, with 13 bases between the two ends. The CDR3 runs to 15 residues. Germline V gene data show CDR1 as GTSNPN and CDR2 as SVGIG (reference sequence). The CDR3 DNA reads TGTGCCTGGAGTGGGGCGGGTTCTTTTAATTCACCCCTCCACTTT. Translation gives CAWSGAGSFNSPLHF.

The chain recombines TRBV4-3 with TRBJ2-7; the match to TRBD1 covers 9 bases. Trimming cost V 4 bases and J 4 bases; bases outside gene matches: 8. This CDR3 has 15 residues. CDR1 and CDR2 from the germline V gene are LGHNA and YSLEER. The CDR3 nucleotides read TGCGCCAGCAGCCTGGGACCGGGACAGGGATACGAGCAGTACTTC. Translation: CASSLGPGQGYEQYF.

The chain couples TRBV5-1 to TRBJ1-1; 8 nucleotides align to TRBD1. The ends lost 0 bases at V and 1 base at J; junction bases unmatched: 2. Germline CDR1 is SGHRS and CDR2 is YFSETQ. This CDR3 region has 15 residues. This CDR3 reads CASSLGQGTNTEAFF. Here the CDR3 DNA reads TGCGCCAGCAGCTTGGGACAGGGGACGAACACTGAAGCTTTCTTT.

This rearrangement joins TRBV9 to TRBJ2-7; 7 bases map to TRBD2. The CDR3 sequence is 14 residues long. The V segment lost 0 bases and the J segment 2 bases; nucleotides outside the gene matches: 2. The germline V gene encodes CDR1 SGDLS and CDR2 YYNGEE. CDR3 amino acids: CASSVGGGAYEQYF. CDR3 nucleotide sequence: TGTGCCAGCAGCGTAGGGGGAGGGGCCTACGAGCAGTACTTC. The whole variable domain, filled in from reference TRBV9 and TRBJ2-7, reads DSGVTQTPKHLITATGQRVTLRCSPRSGDLSVYWYQQSLDQGLQFLIQYYNGEERAKGNILERFSAQQFPDLHSELNLSSLELGDSALYFCASSVGGGAYEQYFGPGTRLTVT.

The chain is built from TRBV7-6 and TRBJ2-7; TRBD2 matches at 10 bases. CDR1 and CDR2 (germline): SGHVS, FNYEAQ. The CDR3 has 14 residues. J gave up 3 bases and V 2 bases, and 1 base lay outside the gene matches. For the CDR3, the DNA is TGTGCCAGCAGCTTACTAGCGGGAGTCTACGAGCAGTACTTC. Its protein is CASSLLAGVYEQYF.